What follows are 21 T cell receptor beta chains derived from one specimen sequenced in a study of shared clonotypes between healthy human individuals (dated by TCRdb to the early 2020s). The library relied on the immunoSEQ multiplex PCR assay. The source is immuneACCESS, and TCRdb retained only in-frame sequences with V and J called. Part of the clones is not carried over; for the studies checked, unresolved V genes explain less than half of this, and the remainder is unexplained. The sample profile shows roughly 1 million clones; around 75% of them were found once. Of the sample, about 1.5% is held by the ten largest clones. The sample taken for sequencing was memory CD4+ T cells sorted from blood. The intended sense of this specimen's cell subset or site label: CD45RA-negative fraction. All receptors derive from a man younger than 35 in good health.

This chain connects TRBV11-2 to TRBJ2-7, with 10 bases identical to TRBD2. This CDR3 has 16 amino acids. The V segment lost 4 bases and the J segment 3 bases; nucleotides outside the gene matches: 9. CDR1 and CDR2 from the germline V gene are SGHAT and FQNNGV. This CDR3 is CASSSQLAGSIYEQYF. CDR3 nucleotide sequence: TGTGCCAGCAGCTCCCAACTAGCGGGGTCCATCTACGAGCAGTACTTC.

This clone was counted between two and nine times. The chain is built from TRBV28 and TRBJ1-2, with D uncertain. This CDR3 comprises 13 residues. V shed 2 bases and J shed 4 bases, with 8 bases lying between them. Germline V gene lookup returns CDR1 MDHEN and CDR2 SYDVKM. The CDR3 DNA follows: TGTGCCAGCAGTTTACTCAGAAGCTATGGCTACACCTTC. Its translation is CASSLLRSYGYTF.

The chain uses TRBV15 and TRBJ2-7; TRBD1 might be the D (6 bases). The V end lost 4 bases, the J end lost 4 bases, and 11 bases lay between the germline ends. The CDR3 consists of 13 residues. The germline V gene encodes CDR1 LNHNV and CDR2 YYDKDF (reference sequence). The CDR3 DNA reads TGTGCCACCAGCAAACTACAGGGATACGAGCAGTACTTC. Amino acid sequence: CATSKLQGYEQYF. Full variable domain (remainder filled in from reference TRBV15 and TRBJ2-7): DAMVIQNPRYQVTQFGKPVTLSCSQTLNHNVMYWYQQKSSQAPKLLFHYYDKDFNNEADTPDNFQSRRPNTSFCFLDIRSPGLGDTAMYLCATSKLQGYEQYFGPGTRLTVT.

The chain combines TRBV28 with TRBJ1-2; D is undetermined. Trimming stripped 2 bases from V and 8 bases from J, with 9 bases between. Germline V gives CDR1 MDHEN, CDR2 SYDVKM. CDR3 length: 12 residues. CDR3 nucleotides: TGTGCCAGCAGTTTAGGACTGGAGGGCTACACCTTC. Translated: CASSLGLEGYTF.

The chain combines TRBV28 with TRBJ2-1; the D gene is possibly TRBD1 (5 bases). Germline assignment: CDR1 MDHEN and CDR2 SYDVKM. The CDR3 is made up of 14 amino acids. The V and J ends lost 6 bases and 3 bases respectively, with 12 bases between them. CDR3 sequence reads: CASRGPELYNEQFF. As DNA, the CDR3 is TGTGCCAGCAGGGGGCCCGAACTCTACAATGAGCAGTTCTTC.

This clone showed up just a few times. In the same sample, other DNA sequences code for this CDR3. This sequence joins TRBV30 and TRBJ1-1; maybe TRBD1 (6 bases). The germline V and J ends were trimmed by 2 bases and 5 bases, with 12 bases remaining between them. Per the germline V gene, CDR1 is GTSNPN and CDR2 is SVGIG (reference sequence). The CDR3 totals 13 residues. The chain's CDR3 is CAWSLQGGTEAFF. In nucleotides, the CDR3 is TGTGCCTGGAGTCTCCAAGGGGGGACTGAAGCTTTCTTT.

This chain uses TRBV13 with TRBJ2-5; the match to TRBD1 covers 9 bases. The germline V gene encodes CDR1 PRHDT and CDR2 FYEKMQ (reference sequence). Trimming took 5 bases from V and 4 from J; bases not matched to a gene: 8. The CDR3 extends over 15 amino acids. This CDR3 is CASSQQGARGETQYF. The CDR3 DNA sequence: TGTGCCAGCAGCCAACAGGGGGCGCGAGGAGAGACCCAGTACTTC.

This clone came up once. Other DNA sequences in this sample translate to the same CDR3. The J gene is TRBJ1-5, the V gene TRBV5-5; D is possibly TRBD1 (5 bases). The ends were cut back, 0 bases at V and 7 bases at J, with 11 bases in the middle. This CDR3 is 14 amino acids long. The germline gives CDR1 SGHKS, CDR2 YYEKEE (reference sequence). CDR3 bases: TGTGCCAGCAGCTTGGAAAGGGGCGACCAGCCCCAGCATTTT. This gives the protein CASSLERGDQPQHF. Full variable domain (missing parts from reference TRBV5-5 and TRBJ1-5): DAGVTQSPTHLIKTRGQQVTLRCSPISGHKSVSWYQQVLGQGPQFIFQYYEKEERGRGNFPDRFSARQFPNYSSELNVNALLLGDSALYLCASSLERGDQPQHFGDGTRLSIL.

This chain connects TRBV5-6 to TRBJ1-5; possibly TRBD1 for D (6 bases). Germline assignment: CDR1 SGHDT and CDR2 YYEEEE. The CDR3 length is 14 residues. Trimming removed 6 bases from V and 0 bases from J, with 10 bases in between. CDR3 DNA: TGTGCCAGCACCATACAGGGTAGCAATCAGCCCCAGCATTTT. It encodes CASTIQGSNQPQHF.

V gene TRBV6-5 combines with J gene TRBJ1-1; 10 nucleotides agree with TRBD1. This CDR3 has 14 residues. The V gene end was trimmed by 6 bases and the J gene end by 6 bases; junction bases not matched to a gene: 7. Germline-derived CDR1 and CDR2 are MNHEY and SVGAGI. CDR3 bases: TGTGCCAGCAGCCCGGGACAGGGGAGCGCTGAAGCTTTCTTT. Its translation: CASSPGQGSAEAFF.

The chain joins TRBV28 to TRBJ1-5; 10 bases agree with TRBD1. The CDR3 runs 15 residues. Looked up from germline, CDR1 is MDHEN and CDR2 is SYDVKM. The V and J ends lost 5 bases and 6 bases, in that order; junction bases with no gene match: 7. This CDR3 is CASSPRTGGGQPQHF. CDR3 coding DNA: TGTGCCAGCAGTCCACGGACAGGGGGAGGTCAGCCCCAGCATTTT.

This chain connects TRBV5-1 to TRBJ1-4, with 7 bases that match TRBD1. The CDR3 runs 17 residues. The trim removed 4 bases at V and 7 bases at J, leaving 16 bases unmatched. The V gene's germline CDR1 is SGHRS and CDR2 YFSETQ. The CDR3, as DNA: TGCGCCAGCAGCCGCCGGGCGGGTGGACAGGAGACTGAAAAACTGTTTTTT. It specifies CASSRRAGGQETEKLFF.

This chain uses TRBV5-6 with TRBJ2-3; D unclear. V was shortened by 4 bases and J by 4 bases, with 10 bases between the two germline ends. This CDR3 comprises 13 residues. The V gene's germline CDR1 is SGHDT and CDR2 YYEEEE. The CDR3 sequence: CASSGLFADTQYF. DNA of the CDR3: TGTGCCAGCAGCGGGCTCTTCGCAGATACGCAGTATTTT.

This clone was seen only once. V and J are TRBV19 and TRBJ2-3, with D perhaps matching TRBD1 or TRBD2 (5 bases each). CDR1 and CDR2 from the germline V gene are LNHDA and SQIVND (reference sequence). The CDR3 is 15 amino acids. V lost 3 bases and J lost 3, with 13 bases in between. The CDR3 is CASSMRVWGTDTQYF. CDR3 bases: TGTGCCAGTAGTATGCGGGTATGGGGGACAGATACGCAGTATTTT.

The CDR3 protein is CASSYRQGWGYTF. The CDR3 bases are TGTGCCAGCAGCTACCGACAGGGGTGGGGCTACACCTTC. V gene TRBV2 combines with J gene TRBJ1-2; TRBD1 aligns across 8 bases. Germline assignment: CDR1 SNHLY and CDR2 FYNNEI. The CDR3 length is 13 residues. V lost 6 bases and J lost 8; bases outside the gene matches: 8.

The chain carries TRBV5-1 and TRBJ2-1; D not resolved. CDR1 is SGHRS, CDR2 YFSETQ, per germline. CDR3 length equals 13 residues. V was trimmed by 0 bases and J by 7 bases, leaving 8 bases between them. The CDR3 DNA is TGCGCCAGCAGCTTGGCCTTGGCTAATGAGCAGTTCTTC. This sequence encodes CASSLALANEQFF.

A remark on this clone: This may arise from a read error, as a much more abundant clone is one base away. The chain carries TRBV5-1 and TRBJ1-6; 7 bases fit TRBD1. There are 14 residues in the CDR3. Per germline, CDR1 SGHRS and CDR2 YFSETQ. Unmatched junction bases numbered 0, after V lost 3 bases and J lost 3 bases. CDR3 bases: TGCGCCAGCAGCTGGGACAGCTATAATTCACCCCTCCACTTT. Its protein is CASSWDSYNSPLHF.

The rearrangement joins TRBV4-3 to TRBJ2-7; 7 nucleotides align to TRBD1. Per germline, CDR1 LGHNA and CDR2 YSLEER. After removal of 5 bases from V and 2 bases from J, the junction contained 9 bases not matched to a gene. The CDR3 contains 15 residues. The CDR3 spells CASSGEQGWTYEQYF. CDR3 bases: TGCGCCAGCAGCGGGGAACAGGGGTGGACCTACGAGCAGTACTTC.

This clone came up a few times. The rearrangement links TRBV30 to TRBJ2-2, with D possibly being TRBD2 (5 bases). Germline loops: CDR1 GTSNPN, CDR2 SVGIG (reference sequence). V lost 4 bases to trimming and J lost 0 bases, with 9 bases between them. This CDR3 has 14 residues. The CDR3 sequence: CAWNTGANTGELFF. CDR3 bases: TGTGCCTGGAATACCGGGGCGAACACCGGGGAGCTGTTTTTT.

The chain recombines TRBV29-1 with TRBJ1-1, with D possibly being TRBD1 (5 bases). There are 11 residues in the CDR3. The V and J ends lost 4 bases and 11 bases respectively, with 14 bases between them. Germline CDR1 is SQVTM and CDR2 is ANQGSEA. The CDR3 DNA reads TGCAGCGTTGGGGAGCGCCGGGGGGCTTTCTTT. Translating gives CSVGERRGAFF.

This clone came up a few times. For the CDR3, the DNA is TGTGCCATCAGCCCCAGTGGGACGGGGACTAGTGGGTCGGAGACCCAGTACTTC. This encodes CAISPSGTGTSGSETQYF. This chain joins TRBV10-3 and TRBJ2-5; TRBD2 matches at 8 bases. The CDR3 contains 18 residues. From germline, CDR1 is ENHRY and CDR2 SYGVKD. With 6 bases clipped from V and 5 bases from J, the junction kept 20 bases outside the gene matches.